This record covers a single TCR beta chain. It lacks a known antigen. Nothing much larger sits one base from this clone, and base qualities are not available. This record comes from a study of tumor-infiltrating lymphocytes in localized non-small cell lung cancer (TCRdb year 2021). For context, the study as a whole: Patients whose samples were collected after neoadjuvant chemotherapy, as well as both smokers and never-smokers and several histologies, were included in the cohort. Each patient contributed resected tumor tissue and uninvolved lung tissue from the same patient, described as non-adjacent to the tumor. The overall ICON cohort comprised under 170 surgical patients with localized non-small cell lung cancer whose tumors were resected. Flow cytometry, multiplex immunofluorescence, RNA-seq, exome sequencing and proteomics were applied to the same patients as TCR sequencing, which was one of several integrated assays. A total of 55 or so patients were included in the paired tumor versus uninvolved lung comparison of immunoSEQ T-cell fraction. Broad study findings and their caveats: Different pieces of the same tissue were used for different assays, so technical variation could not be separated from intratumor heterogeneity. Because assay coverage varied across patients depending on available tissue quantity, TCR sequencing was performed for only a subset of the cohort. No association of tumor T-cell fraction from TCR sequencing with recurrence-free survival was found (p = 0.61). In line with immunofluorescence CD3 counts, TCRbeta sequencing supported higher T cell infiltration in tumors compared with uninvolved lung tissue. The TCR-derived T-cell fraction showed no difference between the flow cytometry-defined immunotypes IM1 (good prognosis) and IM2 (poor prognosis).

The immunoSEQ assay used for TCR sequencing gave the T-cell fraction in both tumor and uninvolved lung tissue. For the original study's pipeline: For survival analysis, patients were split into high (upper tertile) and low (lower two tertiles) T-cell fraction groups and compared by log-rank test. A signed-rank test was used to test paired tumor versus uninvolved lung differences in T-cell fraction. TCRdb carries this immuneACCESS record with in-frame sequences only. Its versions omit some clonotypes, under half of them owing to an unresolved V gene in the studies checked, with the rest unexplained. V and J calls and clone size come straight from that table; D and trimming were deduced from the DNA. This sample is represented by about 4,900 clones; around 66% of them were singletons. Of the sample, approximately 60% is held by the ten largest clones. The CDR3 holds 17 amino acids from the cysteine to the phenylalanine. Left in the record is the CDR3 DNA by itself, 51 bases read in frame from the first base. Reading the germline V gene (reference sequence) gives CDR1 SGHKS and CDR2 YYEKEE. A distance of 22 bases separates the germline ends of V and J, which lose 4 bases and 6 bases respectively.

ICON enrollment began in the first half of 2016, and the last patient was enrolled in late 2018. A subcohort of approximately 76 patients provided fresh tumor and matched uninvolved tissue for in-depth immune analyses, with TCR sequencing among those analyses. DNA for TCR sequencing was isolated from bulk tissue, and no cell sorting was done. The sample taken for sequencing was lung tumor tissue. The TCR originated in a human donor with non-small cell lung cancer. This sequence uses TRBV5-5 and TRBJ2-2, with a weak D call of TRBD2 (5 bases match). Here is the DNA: TGTGCCAGCAGCCTCTCCACCTCGGGAAGCGGTCCCGGGGAGCTGTTTTTT. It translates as CASSLSTSGSGPGELFF.